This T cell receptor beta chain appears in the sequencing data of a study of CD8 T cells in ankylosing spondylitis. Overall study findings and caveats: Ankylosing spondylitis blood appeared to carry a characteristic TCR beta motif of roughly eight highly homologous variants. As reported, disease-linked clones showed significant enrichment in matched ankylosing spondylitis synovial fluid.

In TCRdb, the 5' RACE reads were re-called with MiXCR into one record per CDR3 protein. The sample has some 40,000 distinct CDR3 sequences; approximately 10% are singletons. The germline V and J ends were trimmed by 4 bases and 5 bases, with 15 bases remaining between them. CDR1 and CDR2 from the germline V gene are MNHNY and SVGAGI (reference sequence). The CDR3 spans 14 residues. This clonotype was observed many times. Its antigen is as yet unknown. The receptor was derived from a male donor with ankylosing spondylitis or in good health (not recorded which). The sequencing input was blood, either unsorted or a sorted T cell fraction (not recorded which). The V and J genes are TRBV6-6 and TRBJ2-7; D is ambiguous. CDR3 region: CASSLLGFRDEQYF. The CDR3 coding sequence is TGTGCCAGCAGTTTGTTGGGTTTCAGAGACGAGCAGTACTTC.